These 26 T cell receptor beta chains originate from one sample sequenced in a study of molecular identifiers for immune sequencing clone quantification. TCRdb re-analysed the PCR reads in MiXCR, keeping a single row per CDR3 protein. The sample holds nearly 650,000 distinct CDR3 sequences, over 25% seen once. The sequenced material came from naive CD8+ T cells from blood, with Jurkat cell RNA spiked in. Subset defined: FACS-sorted CD8+CD4-CCR7+CD45RA+ naive T cells. The origin of the receptors is a human donor in good health. Some libraries in this study had Jurkat cell RNA spiked in.

This clonotype was counted ten times or more. This chain joins TRBV5-1 and TRBJ2-1; 11 bases agree with TRBD2. The CDR3 is 15 residues long. Losses at the gene ends were 2 bases for V and 5 bases for J; bases not matched to a gene: 3. Germline CDR1 and CDR2: SGHRS and YFSETQ. In DNA, the CDR3 is TGCGCCAGCAGCTTCGGACTAGCGGGTAACAATGAGCAGTTCTTC. Its translation is CASSFGLAGNNEQFF.

Note on this clonotype: This may come from a read error, since a much larger clone is one base off. V gene TRBV7-6 combines with J gene TRBJ1-1, with TRBD1 matching over 8 bases. Per germline, CDR1 SGHVS and CDR2 FNYEAQ. The CDR3 extends over 15 amino acids. In DNA form, the CDR3 reads TGTGCCAGCAGCCCCAAGACAGGGGCGAACGCTGAAGCTTTCTTT. It specifies CASSPKTGANAEAFF.

Of note for this clonotype: An end of the junction differs from the germline gene, which may be a read error. V and J are TRBV13 and TRBJ2-3; D gene uncertain. The germline gives CDR1 PRHDT, CDR2 FYEKMQ (reference sequence). The CDR3 runs to 15 residues. The CDR3 loop is CASSLLGGNTDTQCF. In DNA, the CDR3 is TGTGCCAGCAGCTTACTTGGCGGTAACACAGATACGCAGTGTTTT.

J is TRBJ2-1 and V is TRBV6-5; possible D gene TRBD1, 6 bases. With 0 bases removed from V and 7 bases from J, the gap between germline ends came to 10 bases. The CDR3 runs to 14 residues. Germline assignment: CDR1 MNHEY and CDR2 SVGAGI. CDR3 sequence: CASSYSGALNEQFF. As DNA, the CDR3 is TGTGCCAGCAGTTACTCGGGGGCGCTTAATGAGCAGTTCTTC.

This chain connects TRBV27 to TRBJ2-7; maybe TRBD1 (6 bases). V gave up 5 bases and J gave up 5 bases, with 19 bases separating them. In germline, CDR1 is MNHEY, CDR2 SMNVEV (reference sequence). This CDR3 is built from 15 residues. CDR3 residues: CASSAMTGPQDEQYF. In DNA, the CDR3 is TGTGCCAGCAGTGCTATGACAGGTCCCCAGGACGAGCAGTACTTC.

The chain carries TRBV29-1 and TRBJ1-2; D is possibly TRBD1 (5 bases). The CDR3 contains 13 residues. Germline CDR1 reads SQVTM; CDR2 reads ANQGSEA. The ends were cut back, 8 bases at V and 1 base at J, with 14 bases in the middle. The chain's CDR3 is CSTRRGDNYGYTF. CDR3 nucleotide sequence: TGCAGCACCCGGAGGGGAGATAACTATGGCTACACCTTC.

This clonotype was seen repeatedly, ten times or more. The chain joins TRBV27 to TRBJ2-3; 10 bases are a match to TRBD2. This CDR3 spans 18 amino acids. Trimming at V came to 6 bases and at J to 1 base, leaving 13 bases not matched to a gene. In germline, CDR1 is MNHEY, CDR2 SMNVEV (reference sequence). CDR3: CASRLERGGRVGTDTQYF. DNA of the CDR3: TGTGCCAGCAGGCTGGAGCGGGGGGGCCGAGTTGGCACAGATACGCAGTATTTT.

The table lists this clonotype with many counts. V gene TRBV2 combines with J gene TRBJ2-3, with 12 bases matching TRBD2. Germline lookup yields CDR1 SNHLY and CDR2 FYNNEI. V shed 4 bases and J 0 bases; nucleotides not matched to a gene: 8. The CDR3 runs 18 residues. The CDR3 DNA follows: TGTGCCAGCAGTGCAGTCCTAGCGGGGGGGCCAAGCACAGATACGCAGTATTTT. Its protein product is CASSAVLAGGPSTDTQYF.

The sample holds many counts of this clonotype. The V gene is TRBV7-9, the J gene TRBJ1-2, with 7 bases aligning to TRBD1. Germline-derived CDR1 and CDR2 are SEHNR and FQNEAQ (reference sequence). The CDR3 is 16 residues long. Unmatched junction bases numbered 17, after V lost 5 bases and J lost 8 bases. As DNA, the CDR3 is TGTGCCAGCAGCCCCTCGTCGGACAGGCTAACCAGAGGCTACACCTTC. It encodes CASSPSSDRLTRGYTF.

This clonotype was seen at least ten times. The chain couples TRBV12-3 or TRBV12-4 to TRBJ2-2, with D possibly matching TRBD2 (5 bases). V dropped 9 bases and J dropped 6 bases, with 14 bases sitting between them. The CDR3 consists of 13 residues. The CDR3 DNA is TGTGCCAGTACGCAGGAGGTAGCCGGGGAGCTGTTTTTT. It translates to CASTQEVAGELFF.

This clonotype was counted ten times or more. V gene TRBV29-1 combines with J gene TRBJ2-7; 13 bases line up with TRBD2. The CDR3 covers 14 residues. V lost 7 bases, J lost 2 bases, and 5 bases stayed unmatched. CDR1 is SQVTM, CDR2 ANQGSEA, per germline. The CDR3 DNA reads TGCAGCGCACTAGGGACTAGCGGGACCTACGAGCAGTACTTC. This translates into CSALGTSGTYEQYF.

This CDR3 is CATSRGFGYGYTF. The CDR3 coding sequence is TGTGCCACCAGCCGGGGGTTCGGCTATGGCTACACCTTC. The chain joins TRBV24-1 to TRBJ1-2, with D perhaps matching TRBD1 (5 bases). The germline CDR1 and CDR2 sequences are KGHDR and SFDVKD. The CDR3 totals 13 residues. Trimming stripped 7 bases from V and 4 bases from J, with 12 bases between.

This clonotype has ten or more counts. In DNA, the CDR3 is TGCAGCGTTGGGGCCCGAGGGTCCTACGAGCAGTACTTC. Residues: CSVGARGSYEQYF. The V and J genes are TRBV29-1 and TRBJ2-7, with D possibly being TRBD2 (5 bases). The CDR3 consists of 13 residues. The V gene's germline CDR1 is SQVTM and CDR2 ANQGSEA. Trimming removed 4 bases at V and 1 base at J, with 11 bases between.

The V call is TRBV20-1, the J call TRBJ2-1; the match to TRBD2 covers 8 bases. J lost 4 bases, V lost 2 bases, and 4 bases had no gene match. The CDR3 loop spans 14 amino acids. Per the germline V gene, CDR1 is DFQATT and CDR2 is SNEGSKA (reference sequence). The CDR3 spells CSARREGPYNEQFF. CDR3 DNA: TGCAGTGCTAGACGGGAGGGCCCTTACAATGAGCAGTTCTTC.

Notes on this clonotype: A read error may explain this, as a much larger clone is one base away. The CDR3 reads CASGTGRGEQYF. Here the CDR3 DNA reads TGTGCCAGCGGAACAGGCAGGGGCGAGCAGTACTTC. V gene TRBV6-5 combines with J gene TRBJ2-7; the D gene is possibly TRBD1 (6 bases). V was clipped by 8 bases and J by 6 bases, with 14 bases between them. This CDR3 is 12 amino acids long. From germline, CDR1 is MNHEY and CDR2 SVGAGI.

This clonotype was counted at least ten times. The J gene is TRBJ2-7, the V gene TRBV5-4; D uncertain. This CDR3 region has 15 residues. CDR1 and CDR2 from the germline V gene are SGHNT and YYREEE (reference sequence). Trimming pared 4 bases from V and 1 base from J, leaving 15 bases between. CDR3 loop: CASSPASVGSYEQYF. The DNA of the CDR3 is TGTGCCAGCAGCCCAGCCTCGGTGGGTTCCTACGAGCAGTACTTC.

Ten or more counts support this clonotype. V is TRBV28 and J is TRBJ1-1, with D possibly being TRBD1 (5 bases). Trimming stripped 3 bases from V and 4 bases from J, with 9 bases between. Germline V gene lookup returns CDR1 MDHEN and CDR2 SYDVKM. The CDR3 contains 13 residues. The CDR3 DNA is TGTGCCAGCAGTTTGACAGAATTCACTGAAGCTTTCTTT. This sequence encodes CASSLTEFTEAFF.

Only one count was recorded for this clonotype. This may be a read error, as it is one base from a much larger clone. This chain uses TRBV2 with TRBJ1-1; 8 bases are a match to TRBD1. The germline CDR1 and CDR2 sequences are SNHLY and FYNNEI. The CDR3 has 13 residues. CDR3 residues: CASDQGAHTEALF. CDR3 sequence (DNA): TGTGCCAGCGATCAGGGGGCCCACACTGAAGCTTTATTT.

This clonotype has ten or more counts. The genes are TRBV30 and TRBJ2-7; the D gene could be TRBD1 or TRBD2 (6 bases each). From germline, CDR1 is GTSNPN and CDR2 SVGIG (reference sequence). Trimming left V 1 base short and J 0 bases short, with 7 bases between. CDR3 length: 13 residues. The CDR3 reads CAWSEGGSYEQYF. CDR3 coding DNA: TGTGCCTGGAGTGAGGGGGGCTCCTACGAGCAGTACTTC.

This clonotype was seen a few times. The chain is built from TRBV12-3 or TRBV12-4 and TRBJ1-2; D perhaps matches TRBD1 (6 bases). The CDR3 covers 14 residues. The V end was cut by 3 bases, the J end by 6 bases, with 14 bases between. The CDR3 protein is CASSFWFEGDGYTF. As DNA, the CDR3 is TGTGCCAGCAGTTTCTGGTTTGAGGGGGATGGCTACACCTTC.

Concerning this clonotype itself: A read error may be the cause here, since a much bigger clone is one base away. The genes are TRBV5-1 and TRBJ2-7; 13 nucleotides align to TRBD2. This CDR3 is 16 amino acids long. Germline-derived CDR1 and CDR2 are SGHRS and YFSETQ. Germline trimming cut 4 bases from V and 3 bases from J; bases unmatched to any gene: 7. CDR3 in DNA: TGCGCCAGCAGCGTAGGGACTAGCGGGACCCTCTACGAGCAGTACTTC. Protein: CASSVGTSGTLYEQYF.

Here the CDR3 reads CASSQQWTSGHQETQYF. The CDR3 DNA reads as TGTGCCAGCAGCCAACAATGGACTAGCGGGCATCAAGAGACCCAGTACTTC. The gene calls are TRBV3-1 and TRBJ2-5; 11 positions match TRBD2. The CDR3 totals 17 residues. The V gene end was trimmed by 2 bases and the J gene end by 2 bases; junction bases not matched to a gene: 7. Germline V CDR1 and CDR2: LGHDT, YNNKEL (reference sequence).

Note on this clonotype: At one end the junction does not follow the germline gene, possibly because of a read error. The chain couples TRBV20-1 to TRBJ2-7; possibly TRBD2 for D (5 bases). Germline V gene sequence: CDR1 DFQATT, CDR2 SNEGSKA (reference sequence). The CDR3 has 15 residues. CDR3 loop: CSARETTSSVYEQNF. The CDR3 DNA reads TGCAGTGCTAGAGAGACTACCTCCTCAGTATACGAGCAGAACTTC.

Notes on this clonotype: This may be a read error, as it is one base from a much larger clone. V is TRBV4-1 and J is TRBJ2-7; 9 nucleotides align to TRBD1. V dropped 3 bases and J dropped 4; count of bases not matched to a gene: 10. Germline CDR1 and CDR2: MGHRA and YSYEKL. The CDR3 runs 16 residues. The CDR3 DNA sequence: TGCGCCAGCAGCCACCGCCGGGACAGGGTTTCGTACGAGCAGTACTTC. This encodes CASSHRRDRVSYEQYF.

This clonotype showed up just a few times. The chain combines TRBV21-1 with TRBJ2-1; the table's D call, TRBD1, was not checked against the DNA. TRBV21-1 is an annotated pseudogene. The CDR3 totals 16 residues. CDR3 amino acids: CASSKGGQGHSREQFF. In DNA form, the CDR3 reads TGTGCCAGCAGCAAAGGGGGACAGGGCCATTCTAGAGAGCAGTTCTTC.

Turning to this clonotype: One end of the junction fails to match germline, which may point to a read error. The rearrangement links TRBV5-1 to TRBJ1-1, with D possibly being TRBD1 (6 bases). Germline assignment: CDR1 SGHRS and CDR2 YFSETQ. This CDR3 comprises 16 residues. CDR3 DNA: TGCGCCAGCAGCTTGGGTCCACTGGGGGGGGGCACTGAAGCTTCCTTT. It yields the protein CASSLGPLGGGTEASF.